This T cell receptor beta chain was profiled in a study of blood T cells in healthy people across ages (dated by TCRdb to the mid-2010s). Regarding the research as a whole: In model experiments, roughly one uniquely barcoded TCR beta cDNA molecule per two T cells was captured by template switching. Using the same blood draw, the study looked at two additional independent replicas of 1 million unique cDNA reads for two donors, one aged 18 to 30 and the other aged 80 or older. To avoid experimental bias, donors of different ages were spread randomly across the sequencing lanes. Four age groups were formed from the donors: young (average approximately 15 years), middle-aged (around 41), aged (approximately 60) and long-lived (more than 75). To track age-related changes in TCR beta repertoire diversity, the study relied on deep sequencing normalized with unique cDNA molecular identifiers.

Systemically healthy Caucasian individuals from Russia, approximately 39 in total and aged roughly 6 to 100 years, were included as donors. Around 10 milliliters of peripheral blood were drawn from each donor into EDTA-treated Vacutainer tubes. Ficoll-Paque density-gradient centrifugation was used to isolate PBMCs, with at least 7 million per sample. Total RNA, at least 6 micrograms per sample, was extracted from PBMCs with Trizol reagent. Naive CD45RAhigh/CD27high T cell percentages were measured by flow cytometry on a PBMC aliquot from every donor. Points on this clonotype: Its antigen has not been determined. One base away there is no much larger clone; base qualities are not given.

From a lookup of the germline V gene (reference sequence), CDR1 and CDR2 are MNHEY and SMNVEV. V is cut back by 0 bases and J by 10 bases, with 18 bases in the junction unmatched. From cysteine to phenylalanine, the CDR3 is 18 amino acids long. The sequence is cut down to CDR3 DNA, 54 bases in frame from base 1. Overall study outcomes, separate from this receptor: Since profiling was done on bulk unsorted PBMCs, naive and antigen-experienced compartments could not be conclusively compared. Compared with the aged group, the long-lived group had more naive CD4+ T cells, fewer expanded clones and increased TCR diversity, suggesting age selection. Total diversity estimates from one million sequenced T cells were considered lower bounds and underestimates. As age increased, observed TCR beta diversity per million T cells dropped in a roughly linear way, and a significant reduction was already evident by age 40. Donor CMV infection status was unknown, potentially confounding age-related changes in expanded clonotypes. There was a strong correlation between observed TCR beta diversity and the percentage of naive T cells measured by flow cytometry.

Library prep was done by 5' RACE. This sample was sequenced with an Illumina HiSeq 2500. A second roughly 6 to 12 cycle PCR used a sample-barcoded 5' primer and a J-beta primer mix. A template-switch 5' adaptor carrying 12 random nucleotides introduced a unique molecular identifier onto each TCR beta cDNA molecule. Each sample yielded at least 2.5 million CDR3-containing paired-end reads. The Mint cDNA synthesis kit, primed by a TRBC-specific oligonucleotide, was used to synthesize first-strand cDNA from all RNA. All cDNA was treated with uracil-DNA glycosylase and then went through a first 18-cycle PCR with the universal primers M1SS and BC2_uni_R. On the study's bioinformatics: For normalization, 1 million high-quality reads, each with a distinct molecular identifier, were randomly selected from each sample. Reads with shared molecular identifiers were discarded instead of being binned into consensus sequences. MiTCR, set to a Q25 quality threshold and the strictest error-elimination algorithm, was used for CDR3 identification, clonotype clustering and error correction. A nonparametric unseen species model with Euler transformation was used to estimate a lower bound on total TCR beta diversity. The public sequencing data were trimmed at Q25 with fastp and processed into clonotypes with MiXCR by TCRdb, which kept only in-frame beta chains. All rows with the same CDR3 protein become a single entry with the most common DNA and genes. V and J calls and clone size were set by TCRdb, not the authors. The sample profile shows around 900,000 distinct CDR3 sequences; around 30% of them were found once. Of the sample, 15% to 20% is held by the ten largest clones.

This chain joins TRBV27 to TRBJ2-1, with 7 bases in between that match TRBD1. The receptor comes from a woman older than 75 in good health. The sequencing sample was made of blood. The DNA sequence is TGTGCCAGCAGTTTATCCCTCCGACAGGGCCCGACGCCCTACGAGCAGTTCTTC. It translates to CASSLSLRQGPTPYEQFF.